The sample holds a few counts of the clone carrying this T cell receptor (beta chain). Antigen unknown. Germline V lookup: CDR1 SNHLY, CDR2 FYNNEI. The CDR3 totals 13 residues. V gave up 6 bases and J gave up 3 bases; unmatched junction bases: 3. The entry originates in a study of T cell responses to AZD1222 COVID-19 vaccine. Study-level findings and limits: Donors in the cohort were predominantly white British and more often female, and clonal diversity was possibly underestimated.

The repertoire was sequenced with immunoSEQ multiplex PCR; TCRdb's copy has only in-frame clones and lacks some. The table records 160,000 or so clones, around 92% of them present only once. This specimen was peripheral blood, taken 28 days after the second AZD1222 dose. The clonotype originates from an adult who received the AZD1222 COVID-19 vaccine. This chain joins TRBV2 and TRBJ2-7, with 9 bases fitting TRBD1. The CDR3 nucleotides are TGTGCCAGCAGACGGGACAGGGACTACGAGCAGTACTTC. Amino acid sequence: CASRRDRDYEQYF.